Listed below are T cell receptor beta chains from one sample, sequenced in a study of T cells in Graves' hyperthyroidism and ophthalmopathy. TCRdb reanalysed the multiplex PCR reads using MiXCR and keeps one entry per CDR3 protein. Here the sample spans about 320,000 distinct CDR3 sequences, around 16% being singletons. Source material: blood. The receptors come from a young man with Graves' hyperthyroidism. Both conserved end residues are part of each CDR3. A D gene is named only where the DNA matches it firmly. Some rows mark clone size as missing; the rest say once, few, many or name a class of expanded clone.

TRBJ2-7 NA NA TRBV6-1 TGTGCCAGCCGGGACGGTTCAAAGGCTTACGAGCAGTACTTC CASRDGSKAYEQYF
TRBJ1-3 few NA TRBV2 TGTGCCAGCACTCAGGGAGAGCGGAACACCATATATTTT CASTQGERNTIYF
TRBJ1-1 NA NA TRBV14 TGTGCCAGCAGCCCCAGGGTCTTCGGCACTGAAGCTTTCTTT CASSPRVFGTEAFF
TRBJ2-1 many NA TRBV2 TGTGCCAGCAGGCTAGCCAGCTCCTACAATGAGCAGTTCTTC CASRLASSYNEQFF
TRBJ2-1 NA NA TRBV20-1 TGCAGTGCTAGGGGGGGAACGGGAGCCCTCTACAATGAGCAGTTCTTC CSARGGTGALYNEQFF
TRBJ1-2 NA NA TRBV20-1 TGCAGTGCTAGCGTTGCGCCCTCCTATGGCTACACCTTC CSASVAPSYGYTF
TRBJ1-4 few NA TRBV15 TGTGCCACCAGCAGAGATCACCCGGAAGGGGCCTCCGGGGAAAAACTGTTTTTT CATSRDHPEGASGEKLFF
TRBJ2-7 many NA TRBV29-1 TGCAGCGCCCAAACCGCCTACGAGCAGTACTTC CSAQTAYEQYF
TRBJ1-5 few NA TRBV6-1 TGTGCCAGCACTTCCAGCAATCAGCCCCAGCATTTT CASTSSNQPQHF
TRBJ2-3 few NA TRBV7-3 TGTGCCAGCAGCCCCCAGAGCGCAGATACGCAGTATTTT CASSPQSADTQYF
TRBJ2-3 many TRBD2 TRBV20-1 TGCAGTGCTAGATCAGGACTAGCTCCTTATACGCAGTATTTT CSARSGLAPYTQYF
TRBJ1-2 few TRBD1 TRBV18 TGTGCCAGCTCACCACCCGGGACAGGGACATCTTGGTATGGCTACACCTTC CASSPPGTGTSWYGYTF